These T cell receptor beta chains were read from a single sample in a study of pediatric ulcerative colitis. The repertoire was sequenced with immunoSEQ multiplex PCR; TCRdb's copy has only in-frame clones and lacks some. The data contain under 20,000 clones, roughly 69% of them singletons. The sample comprised gut tissue. The receptor set was obtained from a boy aged 5-17 years with moderate ulcerative colitis. Each CDR3 is given with its conserved first and last residue. Each record gives: V gene, J gene, CDR3 protein.

V gene: TRBV2; J gene: TRBJ1-5; CDR3 protein: CASRGDSRSFRQHF
V gene: TRBV29-1; J gene: TRBJ1-2; CDR3 protein: CSVGVGQGAYGYTF
V gene: TRBV9; J gene: TRBJ1-2; CDR3 protein: CASSVGDRKDASAGYTF
V gene: TRBV6-4; J gene: TRBJ1-1; CDR3 protein: CASSVRRVGTEAFF
V gene: TRBV2; J gene: TRBJ1-2; CDR3 protein: CASSDNYGYTF
V gene: TRBV10-1; J gene: TRBJ1-1; CDR3 protein: CASDTMNTEAFF
V gene: TRBV19; J gene: TRBJ2-7; CDR3 protein: CASSEDFYEQYF
V gene: TRBV4-3; J gene: TRBJ2-1; CDR3 protein: CASSQGPTSVNEQFF
V gene: TRBV4-2; J gene: TRBJ2-7; CDR3 protein: CASSQELGTGSNGQYF
V gene: TRBV30; J gene: TRBJ1-2; CDR3 protein: CAWSPRVNYGYTF
V gene: TRBV21-1; J gene: TRBJ2-2; CDR3 protein: CASNDRSGAPGELFF
V gene: TRBV5-6; J gene: TRBJ1-1; CDR3 protein: CASSFIGKGSNTEAFF
V gene: TRBV28; J gene: TRBJ1-1; CDR3 protein: CASSSTGGTEAFF
V gene: TRBV5-5; J gene: TRBJ1-5; CDR3 protein: CASSEQGAGDRQPQHF
V gene: TRBV5-1; J gene: TRBJ1-1; CDR3 protein: CASSLVGGQGTNTEAFF
V gene: TRBV5-1; J gene: TRBJ2-3; CDR3 protein: CASSLAQGTDTQYF
V gene: TRBV6-1; J gene: TRBJ1-3; CDR3 protein: CASSEGQVFGNTIYF
V gene: TRBV30; J gene: TRBJ2-5; CDR3 protein: CAWSPEGGWGETQYF
V gene: TRBV6-5; J gene: TRBJ1-2; CDR3 protein: CASSPSNYGYTF
V gene: TRBV21-1; J gene: TRBJ1-2; CDR3 protein: CASSINGTRFNYGYTF
V gene: TRBV2; J gene: TRBJ1-3; CDR3 protein: CASSPRGGNGNTIYF
V gene: TRBV2; J gene: TRBJ1-4; CDR3 protein: CATQGTGTSNEKLFF
V gene: TRBV7-6; J gene: TRBJ2-1; CDR3 protein: CASSLWREPGGSYNEQFF
V gene: TRBV6-5; J gene: TRBJ2-7; CDR3 protein: CASSYDSGVASYEQYF
V gene: TRBV5-1; J gene: TRBJ1-4; CDR3 protein: CASTSDRGAPEKLFF
V gene: TRBV5-4; J gene: TRBJ2-7; CDR3 protein: CASSPGARSYEQYF
V gene: TRBV7-9; J gene: TRBJ2-7; CDR3 protein: CASSDLGQGLYEQYF
V gene: TRBV6-5; J gene: TRBJ2-7; CDR3 protein: CASRPDRTNDEQYF
V gene: TRBV7-9; J gene: TRBJ1-6; CDR3 protein: CASSSRQTNSPLHF
V gene: TRBV5-1; J gene: TRBJ1-6; CDR3 protein: CASSLAAGAQGSPLHF
V gene: TRBV28; J gene: TRBJ2-7; CDR3 protein: CASSLQQYEQYF
V gene: TRBV5-1; J gene: TRBJ1-1; CDR3 protein: CASSSGTQFTNTEAFF
V gene: TRBV7-3; J gene: TRBJ2-7; CDR3 protein: CASSQGTSGSNEQYF
V gene: TRBV5-1; J gene: TRBJ1-5; CDR3 protein: CASSLGGGSQPQHF
V gene: TRBV7-9; J gene: TRBJ1-2; CDR3 protein: CASSLDVGGSGYTF
V gene: TRBV30; J gene: TRBJ1-1; CDR3 protein: CAWSVVRNTEAFF
V gene: TRBV5-1; J gene: TRBJ1-6; CDR3 protein: CASSLQGNSPLHF
V gene: TRBV5-6; J gene: TRBJ2-1; CDR3 protein: CASSLGSAGVQFF
V gene: TRBV5-1; J gene: TRBJ2-7; CDR3 protein: CASSSDGTYEQYF
V gene: TRBV13; J gene: TRBJ2-7; CDR3 protein: CASSFGGELPYEQYF
V gene: TRBV27; J gene: TRBJ2-7; CDR3 protein: CASSFRTGVWEQYF
V gene: TRBV27; J gene: TRBJ2-7; CDR3 protein: CASSLLAETYEQYF
V gene: TRBV19; J gene: TRBJ1-6; CDR3 protein: CASRDRQGGVSPLHF
V gene: TRBV5-1; J gene: TRBJ1-5; CDR3 protein: CASSWTAGNQPQHF
V gene: TRBV9; J gene: TRBJ2-1; CDR3 protein: CASSETPTGGASQFF
V gene: TRBV12-5; J gene: TRBJ1-2; CDR3 protein: CASGIDGAWGYTF
V gene: TRBV7-9; J gene: TRBJ1-2; CDR3 protein: CASSPGGVGYTF
V gene: TRBV6-1; J gene: TRBJ1-5; CDR3 protein: CASSEQGYNQPQHF
V gene: TRBV11-2; J gene: TRBJ1-1; CDR3 protein: CASSLDLRGREAFF
V gene: TRBV19; J gene: TRBJ1-5; CDR3 protein: CASSIGQLSASNQPQHF
V gene: TRBV7-9; J gene: TRBJ1-5; CDR3 protein: CASSTWDGSNQPQHF
V gene: TRBV7-2; J gene: TRBJ1-5; CDR3 protein: CASSLDRWGSNQPQHF
V gene: TRBV4-1; J gene: TRBJ2-4; CDR3 protein: CASSQGTGVNIQYF